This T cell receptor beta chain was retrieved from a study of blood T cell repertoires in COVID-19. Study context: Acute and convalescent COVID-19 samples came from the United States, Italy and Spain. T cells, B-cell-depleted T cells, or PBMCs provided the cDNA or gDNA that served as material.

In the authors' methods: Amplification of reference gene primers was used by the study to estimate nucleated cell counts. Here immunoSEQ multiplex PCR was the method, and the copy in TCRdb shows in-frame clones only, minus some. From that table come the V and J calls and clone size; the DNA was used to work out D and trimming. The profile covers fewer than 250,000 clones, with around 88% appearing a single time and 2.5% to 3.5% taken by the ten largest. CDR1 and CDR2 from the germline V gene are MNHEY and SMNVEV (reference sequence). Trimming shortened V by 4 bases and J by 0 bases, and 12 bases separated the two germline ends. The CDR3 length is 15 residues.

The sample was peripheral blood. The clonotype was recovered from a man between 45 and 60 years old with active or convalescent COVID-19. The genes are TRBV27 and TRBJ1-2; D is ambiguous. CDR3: CASSWAGLANYGYTF. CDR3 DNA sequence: TGTGCCAGCAGTTGGGCAGGCCTCGCTAACTATGGCTACACCTTC.